A single sample is the source of the 18 T cell receptor beta chains below, sequenced in a study of blood T cell repertoires in COVID-19. Profiled with immunoSEQ multiplex PCR; TCRdb holds only in-frame clones, not every one. Of more than 150,000 clones in the sample, just over 85% were seen once. The sample comprised peripheral blood. The receptors stem from a man aged 55 to 69 with acute or convalescent COVID-19.

The sample holds one count of this clone. The rearrangement links TRBV14 to TRBJ2-5, with TRBD2 as a possible D gene (5 bases). CDR3 size: 18 residues. The germline V gene has CDR1 SGHDN and CDR2 FVKESK. V was shortened by 1 base and J by 1 base, with 19 bases between the two germline ends. CDR3 residues: CASSQALRTPDFQETQYF. As DNA, the CDR3 is TGTGCCAGCAGCCAAGCATTACGGACTCCGGACTTCCAAGAGACCCAGTACTTC.

This chain uses TRBV18 with TRBJ2-3; 13 bases agree with TRBD2. The junction had 1 base not matched to a gene; V was cut back by 3 bases and J by 4 bases. CDR1 is KGHSH and CDR2 is LQKENI in the germline V gene. This CDR3 has 15 residues. The CDR3 is CASSPGLAGADTQYF. DNA for the CDR3: TGTGCCAGCTCACCTGGACTAGCGGGGGCAGATACGCAGTATTTT.

The CDR3 DNA is TGCGCCAGCAGCTTACTGGGAGCCGCCAATGAGCAGTTCTTC. Protein: CASSLLGAANEQFF. The J gene is TRBJ2-1, the V gene TRBV5-1, with D maybe TRBD2 (5 bases). Trimming took off 2 bases at V and 6 bases at J, with 12 bases between the two ends. The CDR3 spans 14 residues. The germline V gene has CDR1 SGHRS and CDR2 YFSETQ. Supplemented by reference TRBV5-1 and TRBJ2-1, the full variable domain reads KAGVTQTPRYLIKTRGQQVTLSCSPISGHRSVSWYQQTPGQGLQFLFEYFSETQRNKGNFPGRFSGRQFSNSRSEMNVSTLELGDSALYLCASSLLGAANEQFFGPGTRLTVL.

The chain uses TRBV19 and TRBJ1-2; 7 bases match TRBD1. The V segment lost 8 bases and the J segment 3 bases; nucleotides outside the gene matches: 12. This CDR3 has 15 amino acids. Per the germline V gene, CDR1 is LNHDA and CDR2 is SQIVND (reference sequence). CDR3 residues: CASSPGTQGDYGYTF. In DNA, the CDR3 is TGTGCCAGTTCACCCGGGACGCAGGGGGACTATGGCTACACCTTC.

The chain links TRBV10-3 to TRBJ2-1, with 9 bases matching TRBD1. Germline CDR1 ENHRY, CDR2 SYGVKD. V shed 6 bases, J shed 6 bases, and the junction held 3 bases outside the gene matches. This CDR3 has 13 residues. The CDR3 sequence is CAIRDRGSNEQFF. The CDR3 DNA follows: TGTGCCATCAGGGACAGGGGCTCCAATGAGCAGTTCTTC.

Points on this clone: The sample holds other DNA sequences that translate to the same CDR3. CDR3 bases: TGTGCCAGCAGCCAAGCGGGGCAGCCCCAGCATTTT. Translating gives CASSQAGQPQHF. The rearrangement joins TRBV3-1 (or the pseudogene TRBV3-2) to TRBJ1-5; no reliable D call. V was cut by 1 base and J by 7 bases, with 5 bases left in between. Germline V gene lookup returns CDR1 LGHDT and CDR2 YNNKEL (reference sequence). The CDR3 totals 12 residues.

The chain uses TRBV4-1 and TRBJ2-7; 8 nucleotides match TRBD1. The CDR3 runs to 14 residues. Trimming took 6 bases from V and 3 from J; bases not matched to a gene: 7. Looked up from germline, CDR1 is MGHRA and CDR2 is YSYEKL. The chain's CDR3 is CASSPGQGHYEQYF. CDR3 DNA: TGCGCCAGCAGTCCCGGACAGGGCCACTACGAGCAGTACTTC.

The genes are TRBV28 and TRBJ2-1, with TRBD1 matching 9 bases. V dropped 1 base and J dropped 2; count of bases not matched to a gene: 3. From germline, CDR1 is MDHEN and CDR2 SYDVKM. The CDR3 consists of 16 residues. CDR3 loop: CASSLLDRGAYNEQFF. CDR3 bases: TGTGCCAGCAGTTTATTAGACAGGGGGGCCTACAATGAGCAGTTCTTC.

The chain uses TRBV7-2 and TRBJ2-4; 7 bases line up with TRBD2. Germline CDR1 is SGHTA and CDR2 is FQGNSA. Trimming cost V 5 bases and J 6 bases; bases outside gene matches: 10. This CDR3 is 15 amino acids long. CDR3 region: CASSPDGRRGNIQYF. CDR3 nucleotide sequence: TGTGCCAGCAGCCCGGACGGGAGGAGGGGAAACATTCAGTACTTC.

This clone has only a few counts. The CDR3 bases are TGTGCCAGTAGTATTGAATCTAGGTCACCCCTCCACTTT. Its protein product is CASSIESRSPLHF. The rearrangement links TRBV19 to TRBJ1-6; no clear D. The ends were cut back, 3 bases at V and 10 bases at J, with 10 bases in the middle. The length of the CDR3 is 13 residues. Germline V gene data show CDR1 as LNHDA and CDR2 as SQIVND (reference sequence).

The table lists this clone with a count of one. This rearrangement joins TRBV5-4 to TRBJ2-2; D gene ambiguous. Germline CDR1 and CDR2: SGHNT and YYREEE (reference sequence). CDR3 length equals 12 residues. The ends were cut back, 4 bases at V and 3 bases at J, with 4 bases in the middle. The CDR3 DNA sequence: TGTGCCAGCAGCCCAGACACCGGGGAGCTGTTTTTT. Its protein is CASSPDTGELFF.

The CDR3 DNA reads TGCAGTGCTAGTAAGGCTAGCGGGGTCTATTACGAGCAGTACTTC. This codes for CSASKASGVYYEQYF. This chain connects TRBV20-1 to TRBJ2-7; TRBD2 aligns across 9 bases. The V segment lost 3 bases and the J segment 4 bases; nucleotides outside the gene matches: 10. Germline lookup yields CDR1 DFQATT and CDR2 SNEGSKA (reference sequence). This CDR3 has 15 amino acids.

The V call is TRBV2, the J call TRBJ2-3, with D unresolved. V shed 4 bases and J shed 4 bases, with 12 bases lying between them. The CDR3 covers 14 residues. Germline loops: CDR1 SNHLY, CDR2 FYNNEI. This chain's CDR3 is CASSVVRASDTQYF. CDR3 bases: TGTGCCAGCAGTGTCGTACGAGCATCAGATACGCAGTATTTT.

This sequence joins TRBV6-6 and TRBJ1-2; the D gene is possibly TRBD1 (5 bases). The CDR3 spans 14 residues. Germline V gene lookup returns CDR1 MNHNY and CDR2 SVGAGI (reference sequence). With 5 bases removed from V and 0 bases from J, the gap between germline ends came to 10 bases. In DNA, the CDR3 is TGTGCCAGCAGTCCACAGGTTTCTAACTATGGCTACACCTTC. Translation gives CASSPQVSNYGYTF.

This clone was counted a single time. The gene calls are TRBV5-5 and TRBJ1-5; weak D call: TRBD1 (6 bases). With 0 bases removed from V and 8 bases from J, the gap between germline ends came to 9 bases. Germline CDR1 reads SGHKS; CDR2 reads YYEKEE (reference sequence). The CDR3 loop spans 13 amino acids. The CDR3 DNA follows: TGTGCCAGCAGCTTGGGGGGGCTGAAGCCCCAGCATTTT. Translation: CASSLGGLKPQHF. Full variable domain (remainder filled in from reference TRBV5-5 and TRBJ1-5): DAGVTQSPTHLIKTRGQQVTLRCSPISGHKSVSWYQQVLGQGPQFIFQYYEKEERGRGNFPDRFSARQFPNYSSELNVNALLLGDSALYLCASSLGGLKPQHFGDGTRLSIL.

The chain links TRBV19 to TRBJ2-2, with TRBD2 matching 9 bases. Germline loops: CDR1 LNHDA, CDR2 SQIVND (reference sequence). J gave up 2 bases and V 7 bases, and 20 bases lay outside the gene matches. The CDR3 runs to 20 residues. In DNA form, the CDR3 reads TGTGCCAGTACCCGCCAGGCCCCAGCGGGAGGCCCCTACAACACCGGGGAGCTGTTTTTT. Its protein product is CASTRQAPAGGPYNTGELFF. The full variable domain, its missing parts supplied by reference TRBV19 and TRBJ2-2, is DGGITQSPKYLFRKEGQNVTLSCEQNLNHDAMYWYRQDPGQGLRLIYYSQIVNDFQKGDIAEGYSVSREKKESFPLTVTSAQKNPTAFYLCASTRQAPAGGPYNTGELFFGEGSRLTVL.

The chain is built from TRBV11-1 and TRBJ2-3; D is possibly TRBD1 (5 bases). The CDR3 sequence is 14 residues long. CDR1 SGHAT and CDR2 FQDESV come from the germline V gene (reference sequence). V was shortened by 1 base and J by 5 bases, with 10 bases between the two germline ends. The chain's CDR3 is CASSLGGDEDTQYF. CDR3 DNA: TGTGCCAGCAGCTTAGGGGGCGATGAAGATACGCAGTATTTT.

V is TRBV12-3 or TRBV12-4 and J is TRBJ2-3, with D unresolved. This CDR3 has 13 amino acids. Trimming removed 6 bases at V and 9 bases at J, with 16 bases between. The DNA for the CDR3 is TGTGCCAGCAGGATGATTGGCCTAGACACGCAGTATTTT. Protein product: CASRMIGLDTQYF.